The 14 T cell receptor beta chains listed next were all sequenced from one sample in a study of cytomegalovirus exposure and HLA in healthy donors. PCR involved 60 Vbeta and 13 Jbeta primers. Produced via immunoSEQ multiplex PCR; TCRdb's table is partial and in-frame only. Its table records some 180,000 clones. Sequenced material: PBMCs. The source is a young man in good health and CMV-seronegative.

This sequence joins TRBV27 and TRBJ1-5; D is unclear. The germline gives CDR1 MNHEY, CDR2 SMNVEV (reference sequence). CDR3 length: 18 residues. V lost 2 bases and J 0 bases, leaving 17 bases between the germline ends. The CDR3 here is CASSLDTPFTDSNQPQHF. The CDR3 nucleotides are TGTGCCAGCAGTTTAGACACTCCTTTCACTGATAGCAATCAGCCCCAGCATTTT.

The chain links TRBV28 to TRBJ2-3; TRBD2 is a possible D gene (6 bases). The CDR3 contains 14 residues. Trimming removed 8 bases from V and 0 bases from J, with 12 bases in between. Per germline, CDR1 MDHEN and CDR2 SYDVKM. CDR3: CASGGTASTDTQYF. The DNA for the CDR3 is TGTGCCAGCGGAGGGACCGCTAGCACAGATACGCAGTATTTT.

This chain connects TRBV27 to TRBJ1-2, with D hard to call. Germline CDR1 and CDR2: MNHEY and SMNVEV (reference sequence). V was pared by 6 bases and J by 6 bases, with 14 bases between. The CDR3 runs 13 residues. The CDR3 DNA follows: TGTGCCAGCAGACCAGAGGGTGGGGATGGCTACACCTTC. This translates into CASRPEGGDGYTF.

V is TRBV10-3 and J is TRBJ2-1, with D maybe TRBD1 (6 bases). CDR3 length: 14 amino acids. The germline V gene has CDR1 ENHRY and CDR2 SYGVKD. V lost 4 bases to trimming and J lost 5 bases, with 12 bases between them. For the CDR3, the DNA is TGTGCCATCAGTGGGATGCAGGGGAACAATGAGCAGTTCTTC. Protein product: CAISGMQGNNEQFF.

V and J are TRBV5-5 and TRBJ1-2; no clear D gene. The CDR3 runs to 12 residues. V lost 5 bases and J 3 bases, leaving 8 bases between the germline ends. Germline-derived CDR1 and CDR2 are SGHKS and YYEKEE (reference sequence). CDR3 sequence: CASSKEDYGYTF. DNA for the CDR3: TGTGCCAGCAGTAAAGAGGACTATGGCTACACCTTC.

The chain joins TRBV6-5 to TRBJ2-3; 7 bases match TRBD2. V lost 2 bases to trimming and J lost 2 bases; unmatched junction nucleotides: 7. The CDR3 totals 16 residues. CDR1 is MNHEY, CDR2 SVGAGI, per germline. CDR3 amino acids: CASSYATSPITDTQYF. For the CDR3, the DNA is TGTGCCAGCAGTTACGCGACTAGCCCAATCACAGATACGCAGTATTTT.

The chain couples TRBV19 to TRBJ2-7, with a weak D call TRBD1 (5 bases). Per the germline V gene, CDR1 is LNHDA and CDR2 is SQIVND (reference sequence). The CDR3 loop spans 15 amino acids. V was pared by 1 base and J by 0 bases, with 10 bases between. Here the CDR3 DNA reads TGTGCCAGTAGTATAGGGGGCCGGACCTCCTACGAGCAGTACTTC. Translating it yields CASSIGGRTSYEQYF.

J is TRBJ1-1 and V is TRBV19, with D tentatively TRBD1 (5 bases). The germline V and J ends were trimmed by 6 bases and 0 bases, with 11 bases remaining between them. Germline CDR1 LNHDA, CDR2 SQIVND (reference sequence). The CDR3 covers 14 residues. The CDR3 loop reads CASSLTQVNTEAFF. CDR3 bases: TGTGCCAGTAGCTTAACACAGGTGAACACTGAAGCTTTCTTT.

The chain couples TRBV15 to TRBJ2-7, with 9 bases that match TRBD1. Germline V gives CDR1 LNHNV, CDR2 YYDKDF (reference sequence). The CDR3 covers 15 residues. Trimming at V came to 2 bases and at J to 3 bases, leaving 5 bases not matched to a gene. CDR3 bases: TGTGCCACCAGCAGAACCGTGACAGGGGGCTACGAGCAGTACTTC. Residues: CATSRTVTGGYEQYF.

The CDR3 DNA is TGTGCCAGCACCGCGCCCAACAGTTACAATGAGCAGTTCTTC. Its protein product is CASTAPNSYNEQFF. The V call is TRBV6-5, the J call TRBJ2-1; D is ambiguous. CDR3 length: 14 amino acids. Trimming took off 7 bases at V and 4 bases at J, with 14 bases between the two ends. The germline V gene has CDR1 MNHEY and CDR2 SVGAGI.

DNA for the CDR3: TGTGCCAGCAGCCCTGGACAGGGGGCGTGGGAGACCCAGTACTTC. Its protein is CASSPGQGAWETQYF. V usage is TRBV2 and J usage is TRBJ2-5, with 11 bases matching TRBD1. This CDR3 is 15 amino acids long. V shed 6 bases, J shed 5 bases, and the junction held 8 bases outside the gene matches. CDR1 and CDR2 from the germline V gene are SNHLY and FYNNEI.

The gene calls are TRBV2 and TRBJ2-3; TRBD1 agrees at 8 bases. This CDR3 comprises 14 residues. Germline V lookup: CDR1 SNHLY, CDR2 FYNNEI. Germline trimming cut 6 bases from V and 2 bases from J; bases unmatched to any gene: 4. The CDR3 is CASRTGEVTDTQYF. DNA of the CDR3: TGTGCCAGCAGGACAGGGGAGGTCACAGATACGCAGTATTTT.

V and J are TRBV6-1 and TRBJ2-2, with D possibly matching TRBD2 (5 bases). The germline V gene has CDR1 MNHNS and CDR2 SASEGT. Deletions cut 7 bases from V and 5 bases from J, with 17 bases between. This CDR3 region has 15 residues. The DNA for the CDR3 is TGTGCCAGCAAAGGAGTGATTTCGGGAACCGGGGAGCTGTTTTTT. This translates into CASKGVISGTGELFF.

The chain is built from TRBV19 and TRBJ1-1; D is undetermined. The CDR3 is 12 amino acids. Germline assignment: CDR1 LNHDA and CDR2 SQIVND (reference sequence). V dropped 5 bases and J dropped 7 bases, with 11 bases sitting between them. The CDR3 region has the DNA TGTGCCAGTAGTTCCTCTCAGGATGAAGCTTTCTTT. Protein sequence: CASSSSQDEAFF.